This TCR beta chain was captured in a study of molecular identifiers for immune sequencing clone quantification (dated by TCRdb to 2017 to 2018). About the study as a whole: For a replicate experiment, RNA from approximately 20,000 or 100,000 naive CD8 T cells was divided into five aliquots, and four of the five aliquots were sequenced. This methods study used CD8 T cells to benchmark TCR RNA copy counting and molecular-identifier clustering-based TCR repertoire sequencing (MIDCIRS).

As concerns this clonotype: Its antigen remains undetermined. A clone one base away is much larger, so this may be a read error.

Sequences SQVTM (CDR1) and ANQGSEA (CDR2) are obtained from the germline V gene. Its CDR3 holds 12 amino acids, cysteine through phenylalanine. Of all the DNA, just the CDR3 is kept, 36 bases in frame from base 1. Broad study findings and their caveats: When barcode sub-clustering was not used, chimeric consensus sequences inflated TCR diversity, with chimeras reaching as high as 47%. Spiked-in Jurkat TCR RNA equal to a single cell's worth was reported to be detectable even within 1,200,000 naive CD8 T cells. Modeling gave roughly 3 recovered TCR RNA copies per cell versus approximately 10 by digital PCR, implying approximately 30% capture efficiency. In CMV-specific effector cells, over 97% of molecules were held by clones above 20 RNA copies, whereas under 1% of molecules were held by such clones in naive cells. Highly expanded clone sizes could be underestimated if identical TCR molecules share a barcode.

On a BD FACSAria II, naive CD8 T cells were FACS-sorted as CD8+CD4-CCR7+CD45RA+ and collected into RLT Plus buffer. For a sensitivity comparison, a portion of naive CD8 T cell RNA was divided equally between MIDCIRS and a Smart-seq2-style 5'RACE protocol. CD8 T cells were enriched with RosetteSep CD8+ T Cell Enrichment Cocktail and Ficoll-Paque, followed by ACK red cell lysis. Libraries were made using PCR. The data were produced on an Illumina MiSeq. Purification of total RNA was performed with the Qiagen AllPrep DNA/RNA kit. Before analysis, reads from multiple sequencing runs of the same library were pooled. For the original study's pipeline: Reads were retained only if the reads had an exact TCR constant sequence, and the retained reads were trimmed to 150 nt and grouped according to their 12-nt molecular barcodes. Within each barcode group, reads were sub-clustered at a 15% Levenshtein threshold, and quality-weighted consensus sequences were built per RNA molecule. Non-functional sequences were removed, as were lower-count sequences one edit away from another. Based on fitting two negative binomial distributions, any barcode sub-cluster with under 20% of the maximum read count was discarded. TCRdb passed the public sequencing reads through fastp at Q25 and MiXCR, retaining productive beta sequences. Identical CDR3 proteins give one entry, which carries the most common genes and DNA. These V and J calls originate from TCRdb's pipeline instead of the authors' own analysis. For this sample the table gives tens of thousands of distinct CDR3 sequences, of which approximately 17% were detected only once. 7% to 9% of the sample belongs to the ten largest clones.

The receptor's source is a human donor in good health. Some libraries in this study had Jurkat cell RNA spiked in. The specimen was naive CD8+ T cells from blood, with Jurkat cell RNA spiked in. Interpreted using the paper, the cell subset or site label stands for: FACS-sorted CD8+CD4-CCR7+CD45RA+ naive T cells. This sequence uses TRBV29-1 and TRBJ2-2, with the D segment identity uncertain. The CDR3 corresponds to CGAIGWSGELFF. The sequenced DNA: TGCGGCGCTATAGGTTGGTCCGGGGAGCTGTTTTTT.